This T cell receptor (beta chain) was documented in a study of T cells in Graves' hyperthyroidism and ophthalmopathy. What was amplified from RNA transcripts were TCR beta CDR3 regions. An initial round of RT-PCR targeting the TCR CDR3 relied on the HTBI primer set. TCRdb reprocessed the multiplex PCR reads via MiXCR and lists one record per CDR3 protein. The data contain hundreds of thousands of distinct CDR3 sequences, 16% of them singletons. Germline values: CDR1 SNHLY, CDR2 FYNNEI. The V gene end was trimmed by 3 bases and the J gene end by 0 bases; junction bases not matched to a gene: 5. The CDR3 spans 16 residues. Each diagnosis was grounded in clinical symptoms, serum thyroxine and TRAb, thyroid ultrasound, and orbital computed tomography.

J is TRBJ1-3 and V is TRBV2; 7 bases agree with TRBD1. The source of this sequence is a woman aged 40 to 49 with Graves' ophthalmopathy. The sequencing input was blood. The CDR3 spells CASSDRDSSSGNTIYF. CDR3 DNA: TGTGCCAGCAGTGACAGGGACAGCAGCTCTGGAAACACCATATATTTT.